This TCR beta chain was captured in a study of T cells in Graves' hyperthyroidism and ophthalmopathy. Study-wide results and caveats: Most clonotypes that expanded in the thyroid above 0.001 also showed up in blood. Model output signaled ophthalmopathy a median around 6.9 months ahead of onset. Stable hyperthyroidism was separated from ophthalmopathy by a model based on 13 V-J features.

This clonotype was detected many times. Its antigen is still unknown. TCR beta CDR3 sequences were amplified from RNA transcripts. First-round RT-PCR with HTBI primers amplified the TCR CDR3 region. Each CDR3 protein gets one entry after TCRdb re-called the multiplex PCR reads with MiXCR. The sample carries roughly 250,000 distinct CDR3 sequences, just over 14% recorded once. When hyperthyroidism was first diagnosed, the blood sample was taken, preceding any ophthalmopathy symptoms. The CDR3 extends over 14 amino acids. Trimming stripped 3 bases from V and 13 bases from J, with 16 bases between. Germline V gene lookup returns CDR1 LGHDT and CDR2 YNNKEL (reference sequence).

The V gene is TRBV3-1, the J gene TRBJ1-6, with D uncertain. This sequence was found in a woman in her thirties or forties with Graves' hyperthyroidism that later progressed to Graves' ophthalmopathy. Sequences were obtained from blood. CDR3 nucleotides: TGTGCCAGCAGCCAGCTCAACTTAGGATTGCCCCTCCACTTT. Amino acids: CASSQLNLGLPLHF. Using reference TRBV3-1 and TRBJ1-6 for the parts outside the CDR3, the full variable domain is DTAVSQTPKYLVTQMGNDKSIKCEQNLGHDTMYWYKQDSKKFLKIMFSYNNKELIINETVPNRFSPKSPDKAHLNLHINSLELGDSAVYFCASSQLNLGLPLHFGNGTRLTVT.